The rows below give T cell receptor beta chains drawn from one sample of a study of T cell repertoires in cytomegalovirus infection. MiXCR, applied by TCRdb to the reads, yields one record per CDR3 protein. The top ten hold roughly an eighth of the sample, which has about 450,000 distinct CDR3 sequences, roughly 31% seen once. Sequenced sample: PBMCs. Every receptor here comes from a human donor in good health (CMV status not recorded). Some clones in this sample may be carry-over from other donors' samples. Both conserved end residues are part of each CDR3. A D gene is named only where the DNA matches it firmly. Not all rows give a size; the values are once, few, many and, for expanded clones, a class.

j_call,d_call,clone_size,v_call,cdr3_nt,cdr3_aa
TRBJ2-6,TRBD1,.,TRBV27,TGTGCCAGCAGGCGTAAACCGGGACAGGTCTCATCTGGGGCCAACGTCCTGACTTTC,CASRRKPGQVSSGANVLTF
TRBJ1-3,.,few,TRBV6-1,TGTGCCACTGCGGGGAGTGCTGGAAACACCATATATTTT,CATAGSAGNTIYF
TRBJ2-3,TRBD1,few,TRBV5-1,TGCGCCAGCAGCTTGCGCACCGGGACAGGTGGGGATACGCAGTATTTT,CASSLRTGTGGDTQYF
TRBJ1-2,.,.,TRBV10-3,TGTGCCATCGGGGGGGACAACTATGGCTACACCTTC,CAIGGDNYGYTF
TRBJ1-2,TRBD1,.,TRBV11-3,TGTGCCAACAGCCAGGGACAGGGGTATGGCTACACCTTC,CANSQGQGYGYTF
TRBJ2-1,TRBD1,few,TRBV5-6,TGTGCCAGCTGCCTGGGACAGGGAACTTGTGAGCAGTTCTTC,CASCLGQGTCEQFF
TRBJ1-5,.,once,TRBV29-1,TGCAGCGTTGGCACAGGGAGGGCCAATCAGCCCCAGCATTTT,CSVGTGRANQPQHF
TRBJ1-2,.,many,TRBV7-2,TGTGCCAGCAGTCGCAACAGGGACTATGGCTACACCTTC,CASSRNRDYGYTF
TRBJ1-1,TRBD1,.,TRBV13,TGTGCCAGCAGCTCAACAGGGGTATGGAACACTGAAGCTTTCTTT,CASSSTGVWNTEAFF
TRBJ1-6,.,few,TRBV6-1,TGTGCCGCAGGCGTGGGGCTCTCCTATAATTCACCCCTCCACTTT,CAAGVGLSYNSPLHF
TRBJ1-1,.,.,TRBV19,TGTGCCAGTAGTATAGTAGGAAAGAATGGAGACACTGAATCTTTCTTT,CASSIVGKNGDTESFF
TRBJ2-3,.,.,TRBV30,TGTGCCTGGAGTGCCAGTAGCACAGATACGCAGTATTTT,CAWSASSTDTQYF
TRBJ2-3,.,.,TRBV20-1,TGCAGTGCTAGAGATGTCGGCCATATCACAGATACGCAGTATTTT,CSARDVGHITDTQYF
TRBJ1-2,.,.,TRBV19,TGTGCCAGTAGTTTGGTCACAGGGCAAAATGGCTACACCTTC,CASSLVTGQNGYTF
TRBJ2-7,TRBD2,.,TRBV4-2,TGTGCCAGCAGCCAAGTGGGCCAACCCGGACTAGCGTCCTACGAGCAGTACTTC,CASSQVGQPGLASYEQYF
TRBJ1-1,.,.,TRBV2,TGTGCGAGCGGGGGAGAGATGAACACTGAAGCTTTCTTT,CASGGEMNTEAFF
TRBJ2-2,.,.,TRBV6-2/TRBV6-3,TGTGCCAGCAGTTACTCGATAATGGGGGCCGCGAACACCGGGGAGCTGTTTTTT,CASSYSIMGAANTGELFF
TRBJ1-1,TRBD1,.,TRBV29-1,TGCAGCGTGCCGGGACAGCTGAACACTGAAGCTTTCTTT,CSVPGQLNTEAFF
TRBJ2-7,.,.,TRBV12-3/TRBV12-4,TGTGCCAGCAGTTTGGAGGGGCCGGCCTCCTACGAGCAGTCCTTC,CASSLEGPASYEQSF
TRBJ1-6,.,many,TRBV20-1,TGCAGTGCTAGAGTAAAGGGAAGCGGCAATTCACCCCTCCACTTT,CSARVKGSGNSPLHF
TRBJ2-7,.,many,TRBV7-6,TGTGCCAGCAGCTTAGCGGTAGGGGCCGGGAGCTCCTACGAGCAGTACTTC,CASSLAVGAGSSYEQYF
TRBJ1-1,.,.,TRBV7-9,TGTGCCAGCAGCTCGGGACCCGGGACAATGAACACTGAAGCTTTCTTT,CASSSGPGTMNTEAFF
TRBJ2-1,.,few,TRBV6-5,TGTGCCAGCAGTCCTCACCGGGACGCCGTGACGTTAGGTGAGCAGTTCTTC,CASSPHRDAVTLGEQFF
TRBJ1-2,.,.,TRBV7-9,TGTGCCAGCAGCTTAGATCGCGGGGTGACAGTCTATGGCTACACCTTC,CASSLDRGVTVYGYTF
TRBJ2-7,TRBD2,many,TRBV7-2,TGTGCCAGCAACCCAGTAGCGGGGGTCTCCTACGAGCAGTACTTC,CASNPVAGVSYEQYF
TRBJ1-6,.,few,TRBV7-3,TGTGCCAGCAGCTTAAGAGAAAGGACAGCCTCATCCGGCGCCTATAATTCACCCCTCCACTTT,CASSLRERTASSGAYNSPLHF
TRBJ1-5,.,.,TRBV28,TGTGCCAGCAGTCCCCGTGTAAAGGCCTGGAATTGGGCCCAGCATTTT,CASSPRVKAWNWAQHF
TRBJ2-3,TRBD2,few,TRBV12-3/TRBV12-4,TGTGCCAGCAGATCTAGCGGGGGGGCCGAGGATACGCAGTATTTT,CASRSSGGAEDTQYF
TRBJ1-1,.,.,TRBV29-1,TGCAGCGTTGGCTTTCTGACAGGTTCGAACACTGAAGCTTTCTTT,CSVGFLTGSNTEAFF
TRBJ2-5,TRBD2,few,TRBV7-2,TGTGCCAGCAGCGCGGGGACTAGCGGGGGGACGGAGACCCAGTACTTC,CASSAGTSGGTETQYF